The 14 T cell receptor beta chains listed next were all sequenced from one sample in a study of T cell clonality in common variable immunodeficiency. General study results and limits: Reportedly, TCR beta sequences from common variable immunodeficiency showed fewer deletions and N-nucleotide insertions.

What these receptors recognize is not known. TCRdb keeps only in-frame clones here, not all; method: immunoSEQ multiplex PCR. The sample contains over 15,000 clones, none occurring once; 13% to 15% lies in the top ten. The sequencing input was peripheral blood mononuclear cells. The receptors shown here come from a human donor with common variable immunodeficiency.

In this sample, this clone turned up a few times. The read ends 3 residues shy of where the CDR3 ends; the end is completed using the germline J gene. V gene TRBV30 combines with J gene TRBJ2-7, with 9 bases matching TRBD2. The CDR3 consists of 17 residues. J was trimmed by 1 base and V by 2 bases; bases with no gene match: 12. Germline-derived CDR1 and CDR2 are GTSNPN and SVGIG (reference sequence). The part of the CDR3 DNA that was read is TGTGCCTGGAGTTTCAAGGGCGGGGGGGCGCATTCCTACGAG. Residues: CAWSFKGGGAHSYE. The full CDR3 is CAWSFKGGGAHSYEQYF.

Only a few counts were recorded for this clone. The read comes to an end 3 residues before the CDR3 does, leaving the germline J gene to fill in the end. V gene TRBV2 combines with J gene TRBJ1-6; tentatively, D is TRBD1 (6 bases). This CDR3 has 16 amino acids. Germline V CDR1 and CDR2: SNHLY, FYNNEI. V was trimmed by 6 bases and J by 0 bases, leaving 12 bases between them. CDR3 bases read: TGTGCCAGCAGGAGGACAGATAGCTCCTATAATTCACCC. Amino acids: CASRRTDSSYNSP. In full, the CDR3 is CASRRTDSSYNSPLHF.

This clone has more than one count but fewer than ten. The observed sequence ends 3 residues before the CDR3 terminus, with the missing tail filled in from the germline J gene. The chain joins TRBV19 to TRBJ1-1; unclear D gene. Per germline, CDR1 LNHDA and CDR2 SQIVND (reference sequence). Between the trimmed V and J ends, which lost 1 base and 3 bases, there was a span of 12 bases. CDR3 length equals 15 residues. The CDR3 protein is CASSIGKGRYTEAFF. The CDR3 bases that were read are TGTGCCAGTAGTATAGGGAAGGGTCGTTACACTGAA.

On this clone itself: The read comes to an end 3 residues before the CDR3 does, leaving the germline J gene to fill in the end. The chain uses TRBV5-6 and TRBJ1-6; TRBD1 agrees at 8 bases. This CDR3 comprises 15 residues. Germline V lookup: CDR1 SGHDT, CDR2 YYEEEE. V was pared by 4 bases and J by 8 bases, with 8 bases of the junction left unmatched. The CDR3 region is CASSIGQGRDSPLHF. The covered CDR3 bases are TGTGCCAGCAGCATTGGACAGGGAAGGGATTCACCC.

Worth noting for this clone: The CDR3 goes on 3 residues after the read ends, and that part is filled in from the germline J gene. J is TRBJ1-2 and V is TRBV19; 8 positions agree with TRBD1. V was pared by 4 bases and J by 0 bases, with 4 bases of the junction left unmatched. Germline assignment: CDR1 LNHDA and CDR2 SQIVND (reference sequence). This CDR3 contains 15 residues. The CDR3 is CASSSDRGTNYGYTF. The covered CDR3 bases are TGTGCCAGTAGTAGCGACAGGGGTACTAACTATGGC.

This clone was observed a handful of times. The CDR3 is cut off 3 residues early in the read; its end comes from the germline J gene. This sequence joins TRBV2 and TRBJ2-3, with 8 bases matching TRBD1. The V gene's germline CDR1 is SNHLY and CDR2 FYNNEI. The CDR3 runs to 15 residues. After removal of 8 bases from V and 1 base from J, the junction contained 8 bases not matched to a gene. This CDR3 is CASYLTGVRTDTQYF. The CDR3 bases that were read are TGTGCCAGCTACCTGACAGGGGTTCGCACAGATACG.

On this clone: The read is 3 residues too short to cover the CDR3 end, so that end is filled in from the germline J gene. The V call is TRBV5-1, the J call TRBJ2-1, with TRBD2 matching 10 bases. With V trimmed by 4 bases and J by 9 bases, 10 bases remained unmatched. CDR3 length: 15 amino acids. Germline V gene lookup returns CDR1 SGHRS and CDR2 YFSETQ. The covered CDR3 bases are TGCGCCAGCAGCCCGAGGGGGACTAGCGTTCCTGAG. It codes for CASSPRGTSVPE. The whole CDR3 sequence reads CASSPRGTSVPEQFF. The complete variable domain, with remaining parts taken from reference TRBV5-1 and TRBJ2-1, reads KAGVTQTPRYLIKTRGQQVTLSCSPISGHRSVSWYQQTPGQGLQFLFEYFSETQRNKGNFPGRFSGRQFSNSRSEMNVSTLELGDSALYLCASSPRGTSVPEQFFGPGTRLTVL.

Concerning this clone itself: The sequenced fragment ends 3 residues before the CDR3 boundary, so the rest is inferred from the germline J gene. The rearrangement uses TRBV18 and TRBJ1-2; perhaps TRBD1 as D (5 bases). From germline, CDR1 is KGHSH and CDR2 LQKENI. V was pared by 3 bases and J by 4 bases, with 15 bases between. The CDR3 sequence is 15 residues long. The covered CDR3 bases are TGTGCCAGCTCACCGACAGCCGTTGGAGGCTATGGC. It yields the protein CASSPTAVGGYG. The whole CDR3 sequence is CASSPTAVGGYGYTF.

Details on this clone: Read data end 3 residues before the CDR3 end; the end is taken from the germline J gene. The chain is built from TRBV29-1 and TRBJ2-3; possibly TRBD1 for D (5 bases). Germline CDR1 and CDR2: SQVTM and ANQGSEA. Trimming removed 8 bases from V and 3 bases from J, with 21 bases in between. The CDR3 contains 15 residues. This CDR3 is CSFIRGVRITDTQYF. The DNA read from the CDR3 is TGCAGCTTTATAAGGGGTGTCCGTATTACAGATACG.

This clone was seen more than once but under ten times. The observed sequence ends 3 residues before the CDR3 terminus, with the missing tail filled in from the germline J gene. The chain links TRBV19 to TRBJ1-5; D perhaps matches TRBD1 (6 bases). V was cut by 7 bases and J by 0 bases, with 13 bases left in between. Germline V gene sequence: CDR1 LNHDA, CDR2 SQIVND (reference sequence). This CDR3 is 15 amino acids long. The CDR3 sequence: CASTPGHYSNQPQHF. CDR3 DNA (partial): TGTGCCAGTACCCCGGGACACTATAGCAATCAGCCC. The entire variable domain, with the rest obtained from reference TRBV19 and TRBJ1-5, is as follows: DGGITQSPKYLFRKEGQNVTLSCEQNLNHDAMYWYRQDPGQGLRLIYYSQIVNDFQKGDIAEGYSVSREKKESFPLTVTSAQKNPTAFYLCASTPGHYSNQPQHFGDGTRLSIL.

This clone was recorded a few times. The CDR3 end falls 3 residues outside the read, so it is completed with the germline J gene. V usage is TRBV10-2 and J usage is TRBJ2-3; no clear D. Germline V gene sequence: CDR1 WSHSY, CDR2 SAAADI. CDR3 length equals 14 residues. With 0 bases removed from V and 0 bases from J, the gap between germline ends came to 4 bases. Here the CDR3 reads CASSESTSTDTQYF. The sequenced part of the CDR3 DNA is TGCGCCAGCAGTGAGTCGACTAGCACAGATACG.

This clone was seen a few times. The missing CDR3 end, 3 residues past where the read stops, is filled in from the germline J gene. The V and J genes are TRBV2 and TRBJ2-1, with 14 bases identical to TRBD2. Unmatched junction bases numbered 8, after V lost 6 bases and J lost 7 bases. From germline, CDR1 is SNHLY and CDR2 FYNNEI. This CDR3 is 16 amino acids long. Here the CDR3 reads CASRERTSGGRNEQFF. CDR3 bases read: TGTGCCAGCAGGGAAAGGACTAGCGGGGGGAGAAATGAG. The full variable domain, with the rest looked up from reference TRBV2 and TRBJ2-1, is EPEVTQTPSHQVTQMGQEVILRCVPISNHLYFYWYRQILGQKVEFLVSFYNNEISEKSEIFDDQFSVERPDGSNFTLKIRSTKLEDSAMYFCASRERTSGGRNEQFFGPGTRLTVL.

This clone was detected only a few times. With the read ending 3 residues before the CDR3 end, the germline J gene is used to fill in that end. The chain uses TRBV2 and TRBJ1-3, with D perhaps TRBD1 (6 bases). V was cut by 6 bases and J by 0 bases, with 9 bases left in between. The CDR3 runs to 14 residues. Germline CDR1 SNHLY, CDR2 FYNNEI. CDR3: CASRDRSSGNTIYF. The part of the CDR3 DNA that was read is TGTGCCAGCAGGGACAGAAGCTCTGGAAACACC. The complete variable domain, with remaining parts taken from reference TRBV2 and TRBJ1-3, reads EPEVTQTPSHQVTQMGQEVILRCVPISNHLYFYWYRQILGQKVEFLVSFYNNEISEKSEIFDDQFSVERPDGSNFTLKIRSTKLEDSAMYFCASRDRSSGNTIYFGEGSWLTVV.

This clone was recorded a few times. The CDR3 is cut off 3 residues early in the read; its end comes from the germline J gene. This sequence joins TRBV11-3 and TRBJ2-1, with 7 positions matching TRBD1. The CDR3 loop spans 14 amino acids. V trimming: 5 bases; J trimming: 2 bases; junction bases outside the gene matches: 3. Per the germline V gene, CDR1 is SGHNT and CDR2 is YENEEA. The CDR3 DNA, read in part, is TGTGCCAGCAGCCAGCAGGGGGCCTACAATGAG. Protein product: CASSQQGAYNE. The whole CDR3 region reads CASSQQGAYNEQFF.